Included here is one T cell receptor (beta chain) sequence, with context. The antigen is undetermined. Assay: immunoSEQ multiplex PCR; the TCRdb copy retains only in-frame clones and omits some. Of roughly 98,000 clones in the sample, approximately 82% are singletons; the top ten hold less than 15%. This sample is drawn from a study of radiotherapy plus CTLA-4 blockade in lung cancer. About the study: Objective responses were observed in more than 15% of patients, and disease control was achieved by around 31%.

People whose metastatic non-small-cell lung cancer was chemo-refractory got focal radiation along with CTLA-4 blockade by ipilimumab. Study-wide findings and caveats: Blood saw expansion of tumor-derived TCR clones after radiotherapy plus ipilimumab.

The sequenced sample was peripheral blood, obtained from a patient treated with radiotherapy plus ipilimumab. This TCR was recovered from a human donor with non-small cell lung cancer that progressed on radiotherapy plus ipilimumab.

CDR3 amino acids: CASSPRGGTGIEQYF. The CDR3 coding sequence is TGTGCCAGCAGCCCTAGGGGGGGGACAGGGATCGAGCAGTACTTC. This rearrangement joins TRBV7-9 to TRBJ2-7; TRBD1 agrees at 9 bases. The CDR3 is made up of 15 amino acids. Per the germline V gene, CDR1 is SEHNR and CDR2 is FQNEAQ (reference sequence). V shed 5 bases and J 6 bases; nucleotides not matched to a gene: 11.